The source of this T cell receptor (beta chain) is a study of OX40 agonist ivuxolimab in advanced cancers. Broadly, across the study: The costimulatory receptor OX40 (CD134) was targeted by ivuxolimab, a fully human IgG2 agonistic monoclonal antibody. The purpose of peripheral TCRbeta sequencing was to test whether ivuxolimab changed TCR sequence diversity and led to clonal T-cell expansion. The monotherapy dose-escalation portion (N of about 52 patients) of the phase I ivuxolimab trial is reported in the paper. Of the 50 to 55 patients in dose escalation, about 20 had hepatocellular carcinoma, approximately 15 had melanoma, 9 had renal cell carcinoma and 9 had head and neck cancer. Three dose-escalation patients achieved partial responses, one with hepatocellular carcinoma and two with cutaneous melanoma. Intravenous ivuxolimab was administered to patients every 2 weeks at six dose levels: 0.01, 0.1, 0.3, 1.5, 3 and 10 mg/kg. In the dose-escalation cohort, 82.7% of patients were male, and the mean age was approximately 64 years, with a range of 23 to 79. Patients were allowed to have had prior anti-PD-1, anti-PD-L1 or anti-CTLA-4 therapy, and around 41% of the dose-escalation patients had previously received checkpoint inhibitors.

From the cysteine through the phenylalanine, the CDR3 covers 15 amino acids. Of all the DNA, just the CDR3 is kept, 45 bases in frame from base 1. Reading the germline V gene (reference sequence) gives CDR1 SEHNR and CDR2 FQNEAQ. V is shortened by 5 bases, J by 2 bases, and the region joining them spans 15 bases. Genomic DNA was extracted from sorted cells for sequencing of the TCRbeta CDR3 region. The immunoSEQ Assay was used to sequence the TCRbeta CDR3 regions. Not all clones reach the TCRdb copy of this immuneACCESS table, which keeps in-frame sequences only. Checked studies attribute under half of the gap to unresolved V genes and leave the rest unexplained. This sample gives roughly 24,000 clones in total; roughly nine tenths of them show up just once. About a third of the sample is taken by the ten largest. The trial excluded patients who had a history of autoimmune disease or were on systemic immunosuppression. Peripheral blood for TCR sequencing was collected from all dose cohorts at baseline, on cycle 4 day 1, and on cycle 7 day 1. Samples came from an open-label, multicenter, first-in-human phase I dose-escalation trial of ivuxolimab. Adults with locally advanced or metastatic melanoma, renal cell carcinoma, hepatocellular carcinoma or head and neck squamous cell carcinoma were enrolled in the trial. Before TCR sequencing, CD4+ and CD8+ T cells were separately sorted from peripheral blood.

The count of this clone is one. No cognate antigen has been identified for it. Base qualities are not recorded, but no much larger clone differs from it by a single base. Study-wide conclusions, independent of this receptor: The antigen specificity of the clonally expanded peripheral T cells was not determined. Partial responders in the 0.1-3.0 mg/kg groups had among the lowest normalized peripheral clonal expansion, especially among CD8+ T cells. After ivuxolimab, expanded clones were on average more numerous among CD8+ T cells than among CD4+ T cells. Low levels of normalized T-cell clonal expansion were also shown by some nonresponding patients. At doses from 0.1 to 3.0 mg/kg, clonal expansion was seen in both CD4+ and CD8+ blood T cells between baseline and week 6.

The sample was CD4+ or CD8+ T cells sorted from blood, taken in a trial of the OX40 agonist ivuxolimab. Recombination linked TRBV7-9 to TRBJ2-5; TRBD1 is perhaps the D gene, given 7 matching bases. The clonotype was recovered from an adult with an advanced solid tumor such as melanoma, head and neck, liver or kidney cancer. CDR3 reads: CASSIVQGGQETQYF. The bases are TGTGCCAGCAGCATCGTCCAGGGGGGACAAGAGACCCAGTACTTC. The reference TRBV7-9 and TRBJ2-5 proteins fill in what lies around the CDR3, so the full variable domain reads DTGVSQNPRHKITKRGQNVTFRCDPISEHNRLYWYRQTLGQGPEFLTYFQNEAQLEKSRLLSDRFSAERPKGSFSTLEIQRTEQGDSAMYLCASSIVQGGQETQYFGPGTRLLVL.